A selection of T cell receptor beta chains follows, all from one sample in a study of CD8 T cells in Susac syndrome. From the immunoSEQ multiplex PCR reads, TCRdb called clonotypes with MiXCR, one entry per CDR3 protein. Of around 150,000 distinct CDR3 sequences in the sample, roughly 94% were seen once. Sequenced: CD8+ T cells from PBMCs. These receptors were taken from a human donor with Susac syndrome. The CDR3 runs from the conserved cysteine through the conserved F or W. The D gene is left open where the match is weak. Size tells how often a clone was seen (once, few, many) or the class of an expanded clone, and some rows leave it out.

.	TRBJ2-3	few	TRBV6-4	TGTGCCAGTTCCCTGAGGGGGGGCACAGATACGCAGTATTTT	CASSLRGGTDTQYF
.	TRBJ2-1	.	TRBV3-1	TGTGCCAGCAGCCATCAAACCGGCGTCGACAATGAGCAGTTCTTC	CASSHQTGVDNEQFF
TRBD2	TRBJ2-7	once	TRBV20-1	TGCAGTGCCGGCCAGCGGGAGGGATACGAGCAGTACTTC	CSAGQREGYEQYF
.	TRBJ1-2	.	TRBV28	TGTGCCACCATGACTATGGGTAGAGGGTGGTATGGCTACACCTTC	CATMTMGRGWYGYTF
TRBD1	TRBJ1-2	.	TRBV28	TGTGCCAGCAGCCCACAGGGGGCAGGGTATGGCTACACCTTC	CASSPQGAGYGYTF
.	TRBJ2-7	.	TRBV7-7	TGTGCTAGCAGCTTAGCTGCGTTCGACGAGCAGTACTTC	CASSLAAFDEQYF
.	TRBJ1-5	.	TRBV4-1	TGCGCCAGCAGCCAAGAGAAAGTCCATAGCAATCAGCCCCAGCATTTT	CASSQEKVHSNQPQHF
TRBD2	TRBJ2-1	.	TRBV7-8	TGTGCCAGCAGCTTAATCGGACTAGCGGGGAGCAATGAGCAGTTCTTC	CASSLIGLAGSNEQFF
.	TRBJ1-2	.	TRBV5-6	TGTGCCAGCAGCTTGGGTTCCGGTGGGATCTATGGCTACACCTTC	CASSLGSGGIYGYTF
TRBD2	TRBJ2-3	.	TRBV4-2	TGTGCCAGCAGCCAACTAGCGGGGGCGGATACGCAGTATTTT	CASSQLAGADTQYF
TRBD1	TRBJ2-1	.	TRBV30	TGTGCCTCGGAGACCGGGACAGGGAACAATGAGCAGTTCTTC	CASETGTGNNEQFF
TRBD1	TRBJ2-2	once	TRBV19	TGTGCCAGTAGTTTGGGACAGTTCACCGGGGAGCTGTTTTTT	CASSLGQFTGELFF
TRBD2	TRBJ2-1	.	TRBV3-1	TGTGCCAGCAGTGGGACTAGCGGGAGGATTTTTAACGAGCAGTTCTTC	CASSGTSGRIFNEQFF
TRBD1	TRBJ2-5	.	TRBV24-1	TGTGCCACCAAGGGACAGGGGGTTCAAGAGACCCAGTACTTC	CATKGQGVQETQYF
.	TRBJ1-5	.	TRBV28	TGTGCCAGCAGCCTCCTAGGACGAGAGCCCCAGCATTTT	CASSLLGREPQHF
TRBD2	TRBJ2-2	.	TRBV12-3/TRBV12-4	TGTGCCAGCAGCCTCTGGACTAGCGTTACCGGGGAGCTGTTTTTT	CASSLWTSVTGELFF
.	TRBJ1-3	.	TRBV3-1	TGTGCCAGCAGCTCGACAGAGACCTCTGGAAACACCATATATTTT	CASSSTETSGNTIYF
.	TRBJ2-1	.	TRBV13	TGTGCCAGCAGCCTCCCGTCCCGGGCGGGTGATGAGCAGTTCTTC	CASSLPSRAGDEQFF
TRBD2	TRBJ2-7	.	TRBV6-6	TGTGCCAGCGGGGAGGGGGAGCAGTACTTC	CASGEGEQYF
.	TRBJ1-1	.	TRBV5-1	TGCGCCAGCAGCCCTGAACCCAGCACTGAAGCTTTCTTT	CASSPEPSTEAFF
TRBD1	TRBJ2-7	.	TRBV14	TGTGCCAGCAGCCAAGTCTCAGGGGGTGCGTACGAGCAGTACTTC	CASSQVSGGAYEQYF
TRBD1	TRBJ1-4	.	TRBV12-5	TGTGCTAGTGGCCCGGACAGGGGGAATGAAAAACTGTTTTTT	CASGPDRGNEKLFF